One and the same sample provided the 21 T cell receptor beta chains below, sequenced in a study of T cells after yellow fever vaccination. Using its own MiXCR run on the 5' RACE reads, TCRdb lists one record per CDR3 protein. The data hold 400,000 or so distinct CDR3 sequences, with 6.2% observed a single time. The starting material was PBMCs, obtained 5 days after the yellow fever booster vaccination. The source of these receptors is a man aged 25 to 40 who received the YFV17D yellow fever vaccine.

The V call is TRBV6-5, the J call TRBJ2-6, with D possibly being TRBD2 (6 bases). Germline loops: CDR1 MNHEY, CDR2 SVGAGI. This CDR3 has 15 amino acids. V was cut by 4 bases and J by 4 bases, with 11 bases left in between. DNA for the CDR3: TGTGCCAGCAGTTCCGGAGGGACCGGGGCCAACGTCCTGACTTTC. Translating gives CASSSGGTGANVLTF.

The rearrangement joins TRBV7-6 to TRBJ2-7, with TRBD2 identical over 9 bases. J lost 2 bases, V lost 2 bases, and 10 bases had no gene match. Germline values: CDR1 SGHVS, CDR2 FNYEAQ. The CDR3 totals 17 residues. Written as DNA, the CDR3 is TGTGCCAGCAGCTTAAGTAGCGGGGGTGCACCCACCTACGAGCAGTACTTC. It yields the protein CASSLSSGGAPTYEQYF. Looking up the rest from reference TRBV7-6 and TRBJ2-7 gives the full variable domain: GAGVSQSPRYKVTKRGQDVALRCDPISGHVSLYWYRQALGQGPEFLTYFNYEAQQDKSGLPNDRFSAERPEGSISTLTIQRTEQRDSAMYRCASSLSSGGAPTYEQYFGPGTRLTVT.

This clonotype turned up a few times. The genes are TRBV7-8 and TRBJ2-1; tentatively, D is TRBD1 (6 bases). Germline V gives CDR1 SGHVS, CDR2 FQNEAQ. This CDR3 has 12 amino acids. The ends were cut back, 1 base at V and 15 bases at J, with 13 bases in the middle. The CDR3 region is CASSLVRGTTFF. The CDR3 DNA reads TGTGCCAGCAGCTTAGTAAGGGGGACAACGTTCTTC.

As DNA, the CDR3 is TGTGCCAGCAGTCGCCGACAGAATCAGCCCCAGCATTTT. Its translation: CASSRRQNQPQHF. The rearrangement links TRBV12-3 or TRBV12-4 to TRBJ1-5; D is possibly TRBD1 (5 bases). V was clipped by 5 bases and J by 4 bases, with 9 bases between them. CDR3 length: 13 residues.

This clonotype was found many times. CDR3 DNA: TGTGCCAGCACCTCAGGGGGTGGTAACTACAATGAGCAGTTCTTC. Translation gives CASTSGGGNYNEQFF. The chain uses TRBV6-2 or TRBV6-3 and TRBJ2-1, with 7 positions matching TRBD1. Germline assignment: CDR1 MNHEY and CDR2 SVGEGT. CDR3 length equals 15 residues. With 7 bases clipped from V and 3 bases from J, the junction kept 9 bases outside the gene matches.

CDR3 amino acids: CASIPPLGTGSDEQFF. CDR3 DNA: TGCGCCAGCATCCCGCCCCTCGGGACAGGGTCCGATGAGCAGTTCTTC. The chain recombines TRBV5-1 with TRBJ2-1, with TRBD1 matching 9 bases. Germline V gene sequence: CDR1 SGHRS, CDR2 YFSETQ. This CDR3 has 16 amino acids. The trim removed 6 bases at V and 8 bases at J, leaving 15 bases unmatched.

This clonotype was recorded at least ten times. This chain uses TRBV4-3 with TRBJ2-1; D may be TRBD1 (5 bases). Germline loops: CDR1 LGHNA, CDR2 YSLEER. The ends were cut back, 1 base at V and 8 bases at J, with 12 bases in the middle. The CDR3 totals 14 residues. The DNA of the CDR3 is TGCGCCAGCAGCCAAGGACAGTTATTCGATGAGCAGTTCTTC. Translated, it gives CASSQGQLFDEQFF.

This clonotype showed up just a few times. The rearrangement links TRBV6-5 to TRBJ1-2; possibly TRBD1 for D (6 bases). The CDR3 covers 15 residues. V shed 0 bases and J shed 3 bases, with 11 bases lying between them. Germline V gene lookup returns CDR1 MNHEY and CDR2 SVGAGI. The CDR3 loop is CASSYSGAGDYGYTF. CDR3 sequence (DNA): TGTGCCAGCAGTTACTCGGGGGCAGGGGACTATGGCTACACCTTC.

The table lists this clonotype with a few counts. V gene TRBV6-5 combines with J gene TRBJ2-3, with D tentatively TRBD2 (6 bases). CDR3 size: 16 residues. V was cut by 0 bases and J by 7 bases, with 17 bases left in between. From germline, CDR1 is MNHEY and CDR2 SVGAGI. CDR3 amino acids: CASSYSPGPEGYTQYF. In DNA form, the CDR3 reads TGTGCCAGCAGTTACTCCCCGGGGCCGGAGGGTTATACGCAGTATTTT.

This clonotype appeared a few times. This chain links TRBV5-1 with TRBJ2-1, with TRBD2 matching 7 bases. The length of the CDR3 is 20 residues. CDR1 and CDR2 from the germline V gene are SGHRS and YFSETQ. V was pared by 1 base and J by 4 bases, with 20 bases of the junction left unmatched. CDR3 nucleotides: TGCGCCAGCAGCTTGTTGGGACCTCGCCTGGCGGGAGTGAAGTACAATGAGCAGTTCTTC. Encoded protein: CASSLLGPRLAGVKYNEQFF. The full variable domain, its missing parts supplied by reference TRBV5-1 and TRBJ2-1, is KAGVTQTPRYLIKTRGQQVTLSCSPISGHRSVSWYQQTPGQGLQFLFEYFSETQRNKGNFPGRFSGRQFSNSRSEMNVSTLELGDSALYLCASSLLGPRLAGVKYNEQFFGPGTRLTVL.

In this sample, this clonotype turned up a few times. V and J are TRBV20-1 and TRBJ2-1, with D tentatively TRBD2 (5 bases). The V end was cut by 3 bases, the J end by 0 bases, with 24 bases between. Germline-derived CDR1 and CDR2 are DFQATT and SNEGSKA (reference sequence). CDR3 length equals 19 residues. CDR3 sequence (DNA): TGCAGTGCTAGGCAGATAGGACTCCGATGGCCGAGCTCCTACAATGAGCAGTTCTTC. Its protein product is CSARQIGLRWPSSYNEQFF.

This chain links TRBV19 with TRBJ2-1; D gene ambiguous. The CDR3 is made up of 16 amino acids. CDR1 LNHDA and CDR2 SQIVND come from the germline V gene (reference sequence). Trimming took off 4 bases at V and 1 base at J, with 14 bases between the two ends. CDR3 in amino acids: CASSTPLAQSYNEQFF. The CDR3 coding sequence is TGTGCCAGTAGTACCCCTTTGGCCCAATCCTACAATGAGCAGTTCTTC.

This clonotype has a handful of counts. The V call is TRBV7-2, the J call TRBJ2-3; tentatively, D is TRBD2 (6 bases). Germline lookup yields CDR1 SGHTA and CDR2 FQGNSA. Trimming shortened V by 6 bases and J by 0 bases, and 16 bases separated the two germline ends. The CDR3 loop spans 16 amino acids. CDR3 nucleotides: TGTGCCAGCAGTGTAGAGGCCACTAGCAGCACAGATACGCAGTATTTT. Amino acids: CASSVEATSSTDTQYF.

The chain recombines TRBV20-1 with TRBJ2-3, with 8 bases lining up with TRBD2. The CDR3 length is 13 residues. V lost 2 bases to trimming and J lost 6 bases; unmatched junction nucleotides: 4. Germline V gene sequence: CDR1 DFQATT, CDR2 SNEGSKA (reference sequence). The CDR3, as DNA: TGCAGTGCTAGAAGTACTAGCGGCGATACGCAGTATTTT. Protein product: CSARSTSGDTQYF.

This clonotype was detected only a few times. The chain uses TRBV5-1 and TRBJ1-2, with 8 positions matching TRBD1. Trimming cost V 2 bases and J 5 bases; bases outside gene matches: 8. There are 15 residues in the CDR3. Germline V gene data show CDR1 as SGHRS and CDR2 as YFSETQ. This CDR3 reads CASSFEPGQEYGYTF. CDR3 DNA: TGCGCCAGCAGCTTCGAACCGGGACAGGAATATGGCTACACCTTC.

V gene TRBV7-2 combines with J gene TRBJ1-2; D is unresolved. This CDR3 is built from 12 residues. Trimming pared 1 base from V and 7 bases from J, leaving 7 bases between. CDR1 is SGHTA and CDR2 is FQGNSA in the germline V gene. The CDR3 spells CASSLERVGYTF. In nucleotides, the CDR3 is TGTGCCAGCAGCTTAGAAAGGGTTGGCTACACCTTC.

This clonotype has a handful of counts. The gene calls are TRBV7-9 and TRBJ2-7; D unresolved. In germline, CDR1 is SEHNR, CDR2 FQNEAQ (reference sequence). The CDR3 is 14 amino acids. Trimming took 5 bases from V and 3 from J, leaving 14 bases between them. CDR3 in amino acids: CASSPGSYNYEQYF. The CDR3 DNA reads as TGTGCCAGCAGCCCCGGGTCGTACAACTACGAGCAGTACTTC.

This clonotype was observed a handful of times. J is TRBJ2-5 and V is TRBV20-1; D is undetermined. The CDR3 loop spans 12 amino acids. CDR1 and CDR2 (germline): DFQATT, SNEGSKA (reference sequence). Trimming cost V 3 bases and J 5 bases, with 10 bases left between them. Here the CDR3 DNA reads TGCAGTGCTAGTGAGGTCCAGGAGACCCAGTACTTC. It encodes CSASEVQETQYF.

This clonotype was observed at least ten times. The V call is TRBV7-2, the J call TRBJ2-1, with a tentative D call TRBD1 (9 bases). V was cut by 3 bases and J by 7 bases, with 22 bases left in between. CDR3 length: 17 amino acids. Per germline, CDR1 SGHTA and CDR2 FQGNSA. DNA of the CDR3: TGTGCCAGCAGCTTCCCGCCGGGGGGGACAGGGTCAAATGAGCAGTTCTTC. Protein: CASSFPPGGTGSNEQFF.

This clonotype came up many times. The chain recombines TRBV10-3 with TRBJ2-1, with unresolved D. Looked up from germline, CDR1 is ENHRY and CDR2 is SYGVKD. The CDR3 totals 12 residues. V was pared by 3 bases and J by 8 bases, with 8 bases between. The CDR3 nucleotides read TGTGCCATCAGTGATAAATTAGATGAGCAGTTCTTC. Translated, it gives CAISDKLDEQFF.

This clonotype was counted a few times. V and J are TRBV15 and TRBJ2-1; 9 nucleotides agree with TRBD2. Germline CDR1 is LNHNV and CDR2 is YYDKDF (reference sequence). Trimming removed 2 bases from V and 9 bases from J; junction bases left unmatched: 11. CDR3 length equals 16 residues. The CDR3, as DNA: TGTGCCACCAGCAGACCCCTGAGGCTAGCGGGAAGTGAGCAGTTCTTC. It yields the protein CATSRPLRLAGSEQFF. Based on the CDR3 plus reference TRBV15 and TRBJ2-1, the full variable domain is DAMVIQNPRYQVTQFGKPVTLSCSQTLNHNVMYWYQQKSSQAPKLLFHYYDKDFNNEADTPDNFQSRRPNTSFCFLDIRSPGLGDTAMYLCATSRPLRLAGSEQFFGPGTRLTVL.